This entry features one TCR beta chain sequence. There is no known antigen for this receptor. Per-nucleotide qualities are absent, and no much larger clonotype sits a single base away. The data were taken from a study of blood T cell repertoires in COVID-19 (dated by TCRdb to the early 2020s). Context from the whole study: The collaborator samples originated in the United States, Italy and Spain and spanned the acute and convalescent phases of COVID-19. The prospective study material was composed of cDNA or gDNA derived from T cells, B-cell-depleted T cells, or PBMCs. Subjects who had been exposed to COVID-19, were actively infected with it, or had recovered from it provided the deeply sampled blood TCRbeta repertoires that made up the dataset. The repertoires were released in a freely available public database meant as a resource for research on the immune response to SARS-CoV-2. The samples were drawn from two sources: the first 160 participants of the ongoing ImmuneRACE study, and 950 to 1,500 subjects contributed by 6 global collaborators. A de-identified subject ID, COVID-19 status, age in years and sex were almost always included in the sample metadata. Where available, HLA class I and class II types were taken from metadata supplied by the sample provider and were not determined by assay-based typing.

The germline ends are 19 bases apart after V is trimmed by 2 bases and J by 5 bases. For CDR1 and CDR2, the germline V gene lists SGHRS and YFSETQ. The CDR3 numbers 16 residues from cysteine through phenylalanine. Only CDR3 DNA remains: 48 bases, in frame from the first base. TCRbeta CDR3 regions were amplified from genomic DNA using the immunoSEQ Assay, a bias-controlled multiplex PCR. The study's processing was this. The number of nucleated cells in each sample was estimated from the amplification of reference gene primers within the assay. Sequence reads were collapsed and filtered to measure the absolute abundance of every unique TCRbeta CDR3 rearrangement. For each sample, productive Simpson clonality was calculated as the square root of Simpson's diversity index over productive rearrangements. TCRdb holds this immuneACCESS table with in-frame rearrangements only. Some clones are missing; in checked studies, unresolved V genes explain under half, and the rest has no known cause. For V, J and clone size, that table is used; D and trimming come from the DNA. The sample table contains about 85,000 clones; only one count was recorded for approximately 90% of them. About 2.5% of the sample is held by the ten biggest clonotypes.

The study at large found these results: Clinical and demographic metadata were provided uncurated, with the amount varying by source and participant.

Each collaborating institution followed its own protocols to collect whole blood in K2EDTA tubes. For TCRbeta analysis, collaborators shipped samples as frozen whole blood, isolated PBMCs, or DNA extracted from either of those sample types. The sequenced material came from peripheral blood. The V gene is TRBV5-1 and the J gene is TRBJ1-1, with an unclear D gene assignment. This TCR came from a human donor with active COVID-19. The donor label of this sample is uncertain. The bases read TGCGCCAGCAGCTTAGAGCCGAGGATAGGGAGTACTGAAGCTTTCTTT. It encodes CASSLEPRIGSTEAFF.